This TCR beta chain appears in the sequencing data of a study of blood T cell repertoires in COVID-19. As for the study in general: Both acute and convalescent COVID-19 samples were obtained from the United States, Italy and Spain.

As processed by the authors: Nucleated cell counts were estimated from reference gene primer amplification. This table comes from immunoSEQ multiplex PCR, and its TCRdb copy is limited to in-frame clones, with some not included. Clone size and the V and J calls come from that table; the DNA yielded D and trimming. The data hold roughly 87,000 clones, with around 72% observed a single time. Germline loops: CDR1 LGHDT, CDR2 YNNKEL (reference sequence). The CDR3 loop spans 15 amino acids. J was trimmed by 2 bases and V by 5 bases; bases with no gene match: 4. The specimen was peripheral blood. The origin of this receptor is a woman older than 75 with acute or convalescent COVID-19. The gene calls are TRBV3-1 (or the pseudogene TRBV3-2) and TRBJ2-1, with TRBD2 identical over 9 bases. The CDR3 spells CASSESGGPYNEQFF. The CDR3 bases are TGTGCCAGCAGCGAAAGCGGGGGGCCCTACAATGAGCAGTTCTTC.